This TCR beta chain is from a study of shared clonotypes between healthy human individuals. The protocol was immunoSEQ multiplex PCR, while the TCRdb copy is restricted to in-frame clones and leaves out a portion. The table includes about 2 million clones, 95% detected once. The CDR3 covers 16 residues. The germline V gene has CDR1 SEHNR and CDR2 FQNEAQ (reference sequence). In regard to this clone: This sequence may be a read error, since a much larger clone differs from it by one base. Additional DNA sequences in this sample encode the identical CDR3.

Sequenced sample: naive CD4+ T cells sorted from blood. Subset here: CD45RA+ positively selected. This receptor was taken from a man between 18 and 35 years old in good health. The V gene is TRBV7-9, the J gene TRBJ2-2, with D possibly matching TRBD2 (6 bases). CDR3 DNA: TGTGCCAGCAGCCACGAGATGGGGAGGAGCACCGGGGAGCTGTTCTTT. Translating it yields CASSHEMGRSTGELFF.